Given below is one T cell receptor (beta chain) in context. The study drew participants aged about 18 to 89 years from under 30 US areas. This record comes from a study of blood T cell repertoires in COVID-19. Trimming pared 2 bases from V and 6 bases from J, leaving 11 bases between. This CDR3 region has 14 residues. Germline CDR1 and CDR2: KGHSH and LQKENI. Using immunoSEQ multiplex PCR, the repertoire was profiled, and TCRdb retains in-frame clones only, with some absent. Altogether approximately 270,000 clones are present, over 75% being singletons, with the ten largest covering approximately 1.9%.

The TCR was taken from a woman aged 50 to 65 who had recovered from COVID-19. The chain uses TRBV18 and TRBJ2-4, with D perhaps matching TRBD1 (6 bases). Sequenced input: PBMCs or T cells enriched from blood (not recorded which). The CDR3 is CASSPSTGTNIQYF. The CDR3 DNA follows: TGTGCCAGCTCACCAAGCACAGGGACAAACATTCAGTACTTC.